The 10 T cell receptor beta chains below come from one sample, sequenced in a study of chemoradiotherapy in HPV16-positive cancers. Using immunoSEQ multiplex PCR, the repertoire was profiled, and TCRdb retains in-frame clones only, with some absent. The sample has several thousand clones; over 75% are singletons. Sequenced here: tumor tissue, sampled from a patient who underwent chemoradiotherapy. Every receptor here comes from a human donor with HPV-associated anogenital cancer.

This clone was seen a handful of times. The CDR3 DNA sequence: TGTGCCACCTGGACAGGCCTGAACACTGAAGCTTTCTTT. It codes for CATWTGLNTEAFF. The chain employs TRBV10-3 and TRBJ1-1; TRBD1 aligns across 7 bases. Germline V gene sequence: CDR1 ENHRY, CDR2 SYGVKD. Unmatched junction bases numbered 5, after V lost 10 bases and J lost 0 bases. This CDR3 has 13 residues.

The chain uses TRBV5-1 and TRBJ2-1; TRBD2 aligns across 9 bases. The CDR3 contains 15 residues. Per the germline V gene, CDR1 is SGHRS and CDR2 is YFSETQ. The J segment lost 8 bases and the V segment lost 2 bases, leaving 8 bases of the junction unmatched. The CDR3 sequence: CASSFGLARGDEQFF. As DNA, the CDR3 is TGCGCCAGCAGCTTTGGACTAGCGCGAGGGGATGAGCAGTTCTTC.

The rearrangement uses TRBV7-2 and TRBJ2-2; D is uncertain. The CDR3 extends over 15 amino acids. Trimming pared 5 bases from V and 2 bases from J, leaving 12 bases between. The germline V gene encodes CDR1 SGHTA and CDR2 FQGNSA. The CDR3 here is CASSPLPLNTGELFF. Written as DNA, the CDR3 is TGTGCCAGCAGCCCCCTGCCCCTTAACACCGGGGAGCTGTTTTTT.

CDR3 DNA: TGCGCCAGCAGCACCGGGACGGTCTCCTACGAGCAGTACTTC. Residues: CASSTGTVSYEQYF. The rearrangement uses TRBV5-1 and TRBJ2-7; D possibly matches TRBD1 or TRBD2 (5 bases each). CDR1 is SGHRS and CDR2 is YFSETQ in the germline V gene. The V gene lost 4 bases and the J gene lost 0 bases, with 11 bases spanning the gap. CDR3 length: 14 amino acids. Variable domain in full (rest from reference TRBV5-1 and TRBJ2-7): KAGVTQTPRYLIKTRGQQVTLSCSPISGHRSVSWYQQTPGQGLQFLFEYFSETQRNKGNFPGRFSGRQFSNSRSEMNVSTLELGDSALYLCASSTGTVSYEQYFGPGTRLTVT.

The chain uses TRBV27 and TRBJ1-1; tentative D call: TRBD1 (5 bases). The CDR3 totals 13 residues. V shed 2 bases and J shed 12 bases, with 16 bases lying between them. Germline CDR1 MNHEY, CDR2 SMNVEV (reference sequence). CDR3 sequence (DNA): TGTGCCAGCAGTTTAGTTGTTGAGGGGTTACCTTTCTTT. Its protein is CASSLVVEGLPFF.

The chain recombines TRBV7-2 with TRBJ2-5; 14 nucleotides line up with TRBD2. The J segment lost 7 bases and the V segment lost 5 bases, leaving 18 bases of the junction unmatched. Germline V gene sequence: CDR1 SGHTA, CDR2 FQGNSA. This CDR3 contains 19 residues. CDR3 amino acids: CASSATPRLAGGRVGTQYF. CDR3 bases: TGTGCCAGCAGCGCTACTCCGAGACTAGCGGGGGGGCGTGTGGGGACCCAGTACTTC.

Written as DNA, the CDR3 is TGTGCCAGCAGCCCGACCCCAGGCCACCGCGAGCAGTACTTC. It codes for CASSPTPGHREQYF. The chain recombines TRBV11-3 with TRBJ2-7, with D uncertain. Germline loops: CDR1 SGHNT, CDR2 YENEEA. With 5 bases removed from V and 6 bases from J, the gap between germline ends came to 17 bases. The CDR3 sequence is 14 residues long.

This chain connects TRBV7-2 to TRBJ2-7; perhaps TRBD2 as D (6 bases). CDR1 is SGHTA and CDR2 is FQGNSA in the germline V gene. The length of the CDR3 is 16 residues. The V and J ends lost 5 bases and 7 bases respectively, with 24 bases between them. DNA for the CDR3: TGTGCCAGCAGCCCTAGGCGGGCGGGGTTAAGTGGAGAGCAGTACTTC. It codes for CASSPRRAGLSGEQYF.

The gene calls are TRBV5-1 and TRBJ2-6, with no clear D. Trimming removed 4 bases at V and 0 bases at J, with 14 bases between. This CDR3 has 17 amino acids. CDR1 and CDR2 from the germline V gene are SGHRS and YFSETQ. CDR3 DNA: TGCGCCAGCAGCCCGAGGACGGGTGTCTCTGGGGCCAACGTCCTGACTTTC. It codes for CASSPRTGVSGANVLTF.

The chain couples TRBV15 to TRBJ1-1; D is perhaps TRBD1 (6 bases). The length of the CDR3 is 13 residues. Trimming cost V 0 bases and J 5 bases, with 7 bases left between them. Germline V lookup: CDR1 LNHNV, CDR2 YYDKDF (reference sequence). The CDR3 DNA follows: TGTGCCACCAGCAGAGATAGGGGGACTGAAGCTTTCTTT. Its translation: CATSRDRGTEAFF.